The next 10 T cell receptor beta chains were all read from a single sample in a study of cytomegalovirus exposure and HLA in healthy donors. The PCR contained 60 Vbeta and 13 Jbeta primers. Repertoires were generated with immunoSEQ multiplex PCR, while TCRdb's copy carries only in-frame clones and drops some. This sample has roughly 180,000 clones; about three quarters occur once, and the top ten carry 0.6% to 0.95%. Sequencing input: PBMCs. The receptors stem from a female donor in good health and CMV-seronegative.

The chain is built from TRBV19 and TRBJ2-7; D is unclear. Trimming removed 2 bases from V and 0 bases from J, with 8 bases in between. Germline loops: CDR1 LNHDA, CDR2 SQIVND (reference sequence). This CDR3 contains 14 residues. The CDR3 DNA reads as TGTGCCAGTAGTATATCGTCTAGCTCCTACGAGCAGTACTTC. It is translated as CASSISSSSYEQYF.

The chain employs TRBV14 and TRBJ2-3; D is unresolved. This CDR3 region has 14 residues. V was trimmed by 5 bases and J by 6 bases, leaving 15 bases between them. The germline V gene encodes CDR1 SGHDN and CDR2 FVKESK. The CDR3 spells CASSELGEEDTQYF. The CDR3 DNA is TGTGCCAGCAGCGAACTCGGAGAAGAGGATACGCAGTATTTT.

The gene calls are TRBV19 and TRBJ2-4; D gene unclear. V lost 3 bases and J 2 bases, leaving 23 bases between the germline ends. There are 19 residues in the CDR3. Germline CDR1 reads LNHDA; CDR2 reads SQIVND (reference sequence). CDR3 in DNA: TGTGCCAGTAGTATCGACACGTCCCAGCAAAAACCTTCCAAAAACATTCAGTACTTC. Amino acid sequence: CASSIDTSQQKPSKNIQYF. The whole variable domain, remainder taken from reference TRBV19 and TRBJ2-4, is DGGITQSPKYLFRKEGQNVTLSCEQNLNHDAMYWYRQDPGQGLRLIYYSQIVNDFQKGDIAEGYSVSREKKESFPLTVTSAQKNPTAFYLCASSIDTSQQKPSKNIQYFGAGTRLSVL.

The chain carries TRBV5-8 and TRBJ2-7; tentatively, D is TRBD1 (6 bases). V was trimmed by 0 bases and J by 2 bases, leaving 12 bases between them. From germline, CDR1 is SGHTS and CDR2 YDEGEE. The CDR3 has 15 residues. The DNA for the CDR3 is TGTGCCAGCAGCTTGGATGGTCAGGGGACCTACGAGCAGTACTTC. It is translated as CASSLDGQGTYEQYF.

The rearrangement uses TRBV28 and TRBJ1-5, with D unresolved. The V and J ends lost 7 bases and 4 bases respectively, with 5 bases between them. The CDR3 sequence is 11 residues long. In germline, CDR1 is MDHEN, CDR2 SYDVKM. The CDR3 DNA follows: TGTGCCAGCACCGGGAATCAGCCCCAGCATTTT. Translating gives CASTGNQPQHF.

In this sample, this clone turned up once. The chain uses TRBV29-1 and TRBJ2-3, with a tentative D call TRBD2 (5 bases). The CDR3 runs 13 residues. Per the germline V gene, CDR1 is SQVTM and CDR2 is ANQGSEA. V lost 3 bases, J lost 6 bases, and 13 bases lay in between. The CDR3 DNA is TGCAGCGTTGATGGGCGAAGGGAGGATACGCAGTATTTT. It is translated as CSVDGRREDTQYF.

As concerns this clone: Relative to the germline gene, one junction end is altered; a read error may explain this. V usage is TRBV19 and J usage is TRBJ2-6; 9 positions agree with TRBD1. The CDR3 has 17 amino acids. The germline V gene encodes CDR1 LNHDA and CDR2 SQIVND (reference sequence). CDR3 bases: TGTGCCAGTGGGATACCGGGACAGGGCTCTGGGGCCAACGGCCTGACTTTC. It codes for CASGIPGQGSGANGLTF.

The gene calls are TRBV11-3 and TRBJ2-3; D gene unclear. The V end was cut by 1 base, the J end by 0 bases, with 8 bases between. Germline CDR1 is SGHNT and CDR2 is YENEEA. CDR3 length equals 15 residues. The CDR3, as DNA: TGTGCCAGCAGCTTAGTTGCCAGTAGCACAGATACGCAGTATTTT. This sequence encodes CASSLVASSTDTQYF. The whole variable domain, remainder taken from reference TRBV11-3 and TRBJ2-3, is EAGVVQSPRYKIIEKKQPVAFWCNPISGHNTLYWYLQNLGQGPELLIRYENEEAVDDSQLPKDRFSAERLKGVDSTLKIQPAELGDSAVYLCASSLVASSTDTQYFGPGTRLTVL.

The V gene is TRBV14, the J gene TRBJ1-3; D call uncertain. CDR3 length: 15 amino acids. The germline V gene encodes CDR1 SGHDN and CDR2 FVKESK. V was trimmed by 3 bases and J by 2 bases, leaving 11 bases between them. The CDR3 sequence: CASSQPWRTGNTIYF. CDR3 DNA: TGTGCCAGCAGCCAGCCGTGGAGAACTGGAAACACCATATATTTT.

The chain has TRBV11-2 and TRBJ2-3; TRBD2 aligns across 15 bases. CDR1 is SGHAT, CDR2 FQNNGV, per germline. After removal of 1 base from V and 1 base from J, the junction contained 6 bases not matched to a gene. The CDR3 runs to 19 residues. The CDR3 protein is CASSLGGTSGRRGTDTQYF. For the CDR3, the DNA is TGTGCCAGCAGCTTAGGGGGGACTAGCGGGAGGCGGGGCACAGATACGCAGTATTTT.